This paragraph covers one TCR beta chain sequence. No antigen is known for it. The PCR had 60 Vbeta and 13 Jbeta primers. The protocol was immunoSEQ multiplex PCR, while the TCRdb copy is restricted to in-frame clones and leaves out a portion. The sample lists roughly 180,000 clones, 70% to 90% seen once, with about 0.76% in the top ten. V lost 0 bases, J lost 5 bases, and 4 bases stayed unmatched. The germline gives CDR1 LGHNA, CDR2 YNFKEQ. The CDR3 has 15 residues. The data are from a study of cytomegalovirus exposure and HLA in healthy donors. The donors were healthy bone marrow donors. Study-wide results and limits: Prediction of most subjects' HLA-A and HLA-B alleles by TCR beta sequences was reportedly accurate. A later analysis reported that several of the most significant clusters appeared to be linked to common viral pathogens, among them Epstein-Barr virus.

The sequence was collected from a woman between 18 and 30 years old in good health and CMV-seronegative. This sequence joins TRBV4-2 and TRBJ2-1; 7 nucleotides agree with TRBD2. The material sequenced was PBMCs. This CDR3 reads CASSQDQRGNNEQFF. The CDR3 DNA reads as TGTGCCAGCAGCCAAGACCAGCGGGGAAACAATGAGCAGTTCTTC.